The clone carrying this T cell receptor beta chain appeared many times. Enrollees, about 18 to 89 years old, lived in approximately 24 US areas. Membership in each cohort depended on participant-reported clinical history. A case of COVID-19 had been met by exposed participants within 2 weeks before study entry. The CDR3 contains 17 residues. V lost 6 bases and J lost 3; bases outside the gene matches: 9. Germline CDR1 and CDR2: MNHEY and SVGEGT. This entry belongs to a study of blood T cell repertoires in COVID-19. The assay was immunoSEQ multiplex PCR, and TCRdb's table has in-frame clones only and misses some. The table shows about 180,000 clones, with approximately 80% occurring only once.

Sequencing was carried out using PBMCs or T cells enriched from blood (not recorded which). This sequence joins TRBV6-2 or TRBV6-3 and TRBJ2-3, with 13 bases aligning to TRBD2. The source is a man aged 60 to 75 who had been exposed to COVID-19. The CDR3, as DNA: TGTGCCAGCAGCAGGACTAGCGGGAGTGGTCCTACAGATACGCAGTATTTT. Protein product: CASSRTSGSGPTDTQYF.